This T cell receptor (beta chain) was found in a study of response to subunit inactivated influenza vaccine. Per the germline V gene, CDR1 is DFQATT and CDR2 is SNEGSKA (reference sequence). This CDR3 comprises 12 residues. Trimming removed 4 bases from V and 2 bases from J, with 8 bases in between. One entry per CDR3 protein results from TCRdb running MiXCR on the RT-PCR reads. This table holds 200,000 to 300,000 distinct CDR3 sequences, 10% to 15% found once. A few counts support this clonotype. This receptor was taken from a man in his fifties who received an inactivated influenza vaccine. Sequenced material: non-naive T cells sorted from PBMCs, taken approximately 15 days before vaccination. This chain connects TRBV20-1 to TRBJ2-5, with D possibly TRBD1 on 5 matching bases. CDR3 DNA: TGCAGTGCTAACCGACAGCAAGAGACCCAGTACTTC. It codes for CSANRQQETQYF.